A single sample gave rise to the 32 T cell receptor beta chains below, sequenced in a study of T cells in localized non-small cell lung cancer. Repertoires were generated with immunoSEQ multiplex PCR, while TCRdb's copy carries only in-frame clones and drops some. The data contain 4,000 to 5,000 clones, 25% to 35% of them singletons. The sample was lung tumor tissue, taken before any cancer treatment. Receptors were obtained from a man between 40 and 70 years old with stage II lung adenocarcinoma.

The chain has TRBV11-3 and TRBJ2-2; perhaps TRBD2 as D (6 bases). Trimming cost V 4 bases and J 3 bases, with 18 bases left between them. CDR1 and CDR2 from the germline V gene are SGHNT and YENEEA. The CDR3 spans 17 residues. In DNA, the CDR3 is TGTGCCAGCAGCTCCGGGTATGGCGGGATATACACCGGGGAGCTGTTTTTT. Residues: CASSSGYGGIYTGELFF.

The J gene is TRBJ2-7, the V gene TRBV28; perhaps TRBD2 as D (5 bases). The germline CDR1 and CDR2 sequences are MDHEN and SYDVKM. The V end lost 2 bases, the J end lost 0 bases, and 20 bases lay between the germline ends. The CDR3 totals 18 residues. The CDR3 DNA reads as TGTGCCAGCAGTTTACTAGGGATAAGTGAGCGGAGCTCCTACGAGCAGTACTTC. Translation gives CASSLLGISERSSYEQYF.

The genes are TRBV28 and TRBJ2-4; 10 nucleotides align to TRBD1. The J segment lost 4 bases and the V segment lost 8 bases, leaving 5 bases of the junction unmatched. The germline V gene has CDR1 MDHEN and CDR2 SYDVKM. The CDR3 covers 14 residues. The CDR3 here is CASQGQGSKNIQYF. CDR3 coding DNA: TGTGCCAGCCAGGGACAGGGGTCGAAAAACATTCAGTACTTC.

This clone appeared a few times. The chain couples TRBV6-8 to TRBJ1-1; TRBD1 is a possible D gene (6 bases). The CDR3 covers 15 residues. The germline CDR1 and CDR2 sequences are MNHGY and SAAAGT. Trimming pared 5 bases from V and 2 bases from J, leaving 15 bases between. The CDR3 region is CASSRASTGNTEAFF. For the CDR3, the DNA is TGTGCCAGCAGTCGCGCATCGACAGGCAACACTGAAGCTTTCTTT.

This clone came up a few times. This chain uses TRBV6-8 with TRBJ2-1, with 8 positions matching TRBD2. V trimming: 5 bases; J trimming: 6 bases; junction bases outside the gene matches: 6. The CDR3 is made up of 14 amino acids. Per germline, CDR1 MNHGY and CDR2 SAAAGT. The CDR3 bases are TGTGCCAGCAGTGACCCGGGACTAGTCAATGAGCAGTTCTTC. It translates to CASSDPGLVNEQFF.

The chain carries TRBV11-3 and TRBJ2-2; D may be TRBD1 (5 bases). The CDR3 totals 17 residues. V was shortened by 5 bases and J by 6 bases, with 22 bases between the two germline ends. Germline V CDR1 and CDR2: SGHNT, YENEEA. The chain's CDR3 is CASSPYHQLSGPGELFF. The CDR3, as DNA: TGTGCCAGCAGCCCGTACCATCAACTTTCAGGGCCCGGGGAGCTGTTTTTT.

V gene TRBV30 combines with J gene TRBJ1-2, with D perhaps TRBD1 (6 bases). The CDR3 runs 16 residues. V lost 1 base to trimming and J lost 7 bases, with 22 bases between them. The germline gives CDR1 GTSNPN, CDR2 SVGIG (reference sequence). CDR3 in amino acids: CAWSATGRGRGSGYTF. DNA of the CDR3: TGTGCCTGGAGTGCCACAGGGCGGGGCCGCGGAAGTGGCTACACCTTC.

There are a few counts of this clone. The V and J genes are TRBV6-8 and TRBJ2-3; no clear D gene. Trimming shortened V by 2 bases and J by 5 bases, and 8 bases separated the two germline ends. CDR3 size: 13 residues. Germline CDR1 reads MNHGY; CDR2 reads SAAAGT. Here the CDR3 DNA reads TGTGCCAGCAGTTACGTTGCGGAAGATACGCAGTATTTT. Translating it yields CASSYVAEDTQYF.

This clone was counted only a few times. The chain employs TRBV11-3 and TRBJ1-1; D gene ambiguous. Germline V gene data show CDR1 as SGHNT and CDR2 as YENEEA. This CDR3 comprises 14 residues. The V gene lost 7 bases and the J gene lost 1 base, with 13 bases spanning the gap. The CDR3 loop is CASTLGYRNTEAFF. CDR3 DNA sequence: TGTGCCAGCACCCTTGGGTACAGGAACACTGAAGCTTTCTTT.

This clone has just a few counts. The chain couples TRBV5-1 to TRBJ2-3, with TRBD2 as a possible D gene (6 bases). With 9 bases removed from V and 6 bases from J, the gap between germline ends came to 20 bases. Per germline, CDR1 SGHRS and CDR2 YFSETQ. The CDR3 spans 14 residues. The CDR3 protein is CATPVLLGGDTQYF. The CDR3 DNA reads as TGCGCCACGCCCGTACTTCTTGGGGGGGATACGCAGTATTTT. The full variable domain, in which reference TRBV5-1 and TRBJ2-3 provide the parts outside the CDR3, is KAGVTQTPRYLIKTRGQQVTLSCSPISGHRSVSWYQQTPGQGLQFLFEYFSETQRNKGNFPGRFSGRQFSNSRSEMNVSTLELGDSALYLCATPVLLGGDTQYFGPGTRLTVL.

This clone was seen a few times. The V and J genes are TRBV9 and TRBJ1-3, with D hard to call. V lost 4 bases and J 4 bases, leaving 15 bases between the germline ends. The germline V gene has CDR1 SGDLS and CDR2 YYNGEE. The CDR3 is made up of 15 amino acids. CDR3 sequence: CASSLSDGKGNTIYF. The CDR3, as DNA: TGTGCCAGCAGCTTATCCGACGGAAAAGGAAACACCATATATTTT.

The V call is TRBV18, the J call TRBJ2-1, with D unclear. The V end lost 2 bases, the J end lost 3 bases, and 8 bases lay between the germline ends. The CDR3 is 14 residues long. Germline V gene data show CDR1 as KGHSH and CDR2 as LQKENI. CDR3 DNA sequence: TGTGCCAGCTCACCATCCGACGTCTACAATGAGCAGTTCTTC. This encodes CASSPSDVYNEQFF.

This clone was counted at least ten times. The gene calls are TRBV11-3 and TRBJ2-7; 9 nucleotides line up with TRBD1. The junction had 4 bases not matched to a gene; V was cut back by 5 bases and J by 2 bases. Germline CDR1 and CDR2: SGHNT and YENEEA. The CDR3 consists of 14 residues. This CDR3 reads CASSVTGGAYEQYF. The CDR3 DNA is TGTGCCAGCAGCGTGACAGGGGGGGCCTACGAGCAGTACTTC.

The genes are TRBV5-1 and TRBJ1-1; D is unclear. V lost 3 bases and J 4 bases, leaving 13 bases between the germline ends. The CDR3 totals 14 residues. Germline V gene sequence: CDR1 SGHRS, CDR2 YFSETQ. CDR3 coding DNA: TGCGCCAGCAGCTGGGCCGGGGTGGGCACTGAAGCTTTCTTT. Translation gives CASSWAGVGTEAFF.

The V call is TRBV28, the J call TRBJ2-7; no reliable D call. Germline V gene lookup returns CDR1 MDHEN and CDR2 SYDVKM. The V end was cut by 6 bases, the J end by 2 bases, with 17 bases between. The CDR3 covers 15 residues. The CDR3, as DNA: TGTGCCAGCAGGGCCAATCTTGGCGGCGCCTACGAGCAGTACTTC. Translating it yields CASRANLGGAYEQYF.

This clone has more than one count but fewer than ten. This chain uses TRBV11-3 with TRBJ1-2; 7 nucleotides line up with TRBD1. V lost 3 bases and J lost 5; bases outside the gene matches: 6. Germline values: CDR1 SGHNT, CDR2 YENEEA. The CDR3 spans 14 residues. The CDR3 coding sequence is TGTGCCAGCAGCTTGTACAGGGGCCAATATGGCTACACCTTC. Translated, it gives CASSLYRGQYGYTF.

In its sample, this clone was seen a few times. This chain connects TRBV6-8 to TRBJ2-3; either TRBD1 or TRBD2 may supply D (5 bases each). This CDR3 has 13 residues. V was pared by 10 bases and J by 4 bases, with 15 bases between. Germline CDR1 reads MNHGY; CDR2 reads SAAAGT. The CDR3, as DNA: TGTGCCATCACGGGGCTAGCCTCAGATACGCAGTATTTT. The encoded protein is CAITGLASDTQYF.

V and J are TRBV10-2 and TRBJ2-6, with a weak D call TRBD1 (5 bases). There are 16 residues in the CDR3. V lost 3 bases and J lost 0, with 9 bases in between. Germline V gene lookup returns CDR1 WSHSY and CDR2 SAAADI. CDR3 region: CASSDQGTSGANVLTF. The CDR3 region has the DNA TGCGCCAGCAGTGACCAGGGAACCTCTGGGGCCAACGTCCTGACTTTC.

This chain links TRBV19 with TRBJ2-1; 8 bases match TRBD2. V gave up 5 bases and J gave up 8 bases; unmatched junction bases: 11. This CDR3 contains 15 residues. The germline gives CDR1 LNHDA, CDR2 SQIVND (reference sequence). The CDR3 bases are TGTGCCAGTAGTCCCGGGGTAGCGGGAATAGATGAGCAGTTCTTC. Its translation: CASSPGVAGIDEQFF.

The V call is TRBV28, the J call TRBJ2-7, with no clear D. The CDR3 runs 15 residues. The V end was cut by 4 bases, the J end by 0 bases, with 13 bases between. Germline V gene lookup returns CDR1 MDHEN and CDR2 SYDVKM. The CDR3 loop is CASSSQATFSYEQYF. CDR3 sequence (DNA): TGTGCCAGCAGTTCCCAAGCCACTTTCTCCTACGAGCAGTACTTC.

The chain combines TRBV5-1 with TRBJ2-1, with 11 positions matching TRBD2. V lost 3 bases, J lost 8 bases, and 7 bases stayed unmatched. Germline loops: CDR1 SGHRS, CDR2 YFSETQ. The CDR3 length is 15 residues. The CDR3 sequence: CASSWTSGSGYEQFF. The CDR3 bases are TGCGCCAGCAGCTGGACTAGCGGGTCCGGGTATGAGCAGTTCTTC.

This clone was detected only a few times. J is TRBJ2-6 and V is TRBV18; D remains ambiguous. The germline V gene has CDR1 KGHSH and CDR2 LQKENI. Trimming cost V 5 bases and J 5 bases, with 25 bases left between them. This CDR3 region has 19 residues. The CDR3 sequence: CASSVDWEHLQSRANVLTF. The CDR3 nucleotides are TGTGCCAGCTCAGTTGATTGGGAACATTTACAAAGTCGGGCCAACGTCCTGACTTTC.

In nucleotides, the CDR3 is TGTGCCAGCAGCCCCCCCCGGGCAGGGGCCTACGAGCAGTACTTC. The encoded protein is CASSPPRAGAYEQYF. This chain joins TRBV11-3 and TRBJ2-7; perhaps TRBD1 as D (6 bases). The ends were cut back, 5 bases at V and 2 bases at J, with 16 bases in the middle. Germline values: CDR1 SGHNT, CDR2 YENEEA. The CDR3 has 15 residues.

The chain uses TRBV5-1 and TRBJ1-1; 7 bases agree with TRBD1. Losses at the gene ends were 2 bases for V and 0 bases for J; bases not matched to a gene: 4. Germline V CDR1 and CDR2: SGHRS, YFSETQ. The CDR3 is 15 amino acids. The CDR3 bases are TGCGCCAGCAGCTTAGGCCAGGGGGTGAACACTGAAGCTTTCTTT. Translating it yields CASSLGQGVNTEAFF. Based on the CDR3 plus reference TRBV5-1 and TRBJ1-1, the full variable domain is KAGVTQTPRYLIKTRGQQVTLSCSPISGHRSVSWYQQTPGQGLQFLFEYFSETQRNKGNFPGRFSGRQFSNSRSEMNVSTLELGDSALYLCASSLGQGVNTEAFFGQGTRLTVV.

This clone is judged medium-sized. This chain uses TRBV6-8 with TRBJ1-4; 8 nucleotides line up with TRBD1. Germline CDR1 reads MNHGY; CDR2 reads SAAAGT. V gave up 5 bases and J gave up 8 bases; unmatched junction bases: 4. The CDR3 sequence is 13 residues long. CDR3 protein: CASSDDRGEKLFF. The CDR3 coding sequence is TGTGCCAGCAGTGACGACAGGGGAGAAAAACTGTTTTTT.

This chain connects TRBV5-1 to TRBJ2-5, with 9 bases aligning to TRBD1. J lost 5 bases, V lost 0 bases, and 5 bases had no gene match. Germline CDR1 SGHRS, CDR2 YFSETQ. The length of the CDR3 is 15 residues. CDR3: CASSLGDRDRETQYF. The CDR3 nucleotides are TGCGCCAGCAGCTTGGGGGACAGGGATCGGGAGACCCAGTACTTC.

This clone was counted a few times. The chain combines TRBV16 with TRBJ2-3; the D call may be TRBD1 or TRBD2 (5 bases each). From germline, CDR1 is KGHSY and CDR2 FQNENV. The CDR3 consists of 13 residues. Trimming shortened V by 4 bases and J by 4 bases, and 9 bases separated the two germline ends. The CDR3 here is CASSPRDADTQYF. The DNA of the CDR3 is TGTGCCAGCAGCCCCCGGGACGCAGATACGCAGTATTTT.

By share, this clone ranks as medium-sized (0.01 to 0.1%). The J gene is TRBJ2-2, the V gene TRBV11-3, with D possibly called TRBD1 or TRBD2 (8 bases each). Germline CDR1 is SGHNT and CDR2 is YENEEA. There are 19 residues in the CDR3. V gave up 5 bases and J gave up 5 bases, with 27 bases separating them. In DNA form, the CDR3 reads TGTGCCAGCAGCCAACGGACAGGGTGGGGACTAGGAGGGACCGGGGAGCTGTTTTTT. Amino acids: CASSQRTGWGLGGTGELFF.

This clone occurred a few times. The V call is TRBV11-3, the J call TRBJ2-3; tentative D call: TRBD1 (6 bases). This CDR3 is 16 amino acids long. Trimming took off 3 bases at V and 4 bases at J, with 17 bases between the two ends. CDR1 and CDR2 from the germline V gene are SGHNT and YENEEA. CDR3 DNA: TGTGCCAGCAGCTTGTACAGGGATCAAGCGGCAGATACGCAGTATTTT. It is translated as CASSLYRDQAADTQYF.

The chain employs TRBV14 and TRBJ2-2; 7 bases are a match to TRBD2. Looked up from germline, CDR1 is SGHDN and CDR2 is FVKESK. The CDR3 has 15 residues. The V segment lost 3 bases and the J segment 6 bases; nucleotides outside the gene matches: 7. In DNA, the CDR3 is TGTGCCAGCAGCCAGGCGGGAGCGGGTGCCGGGGAGCTGTTTTTT. It translates to CASSQAGAGAGELFF.

This clone is judged medium-sized. The rearrangement uses TRBV11-3 and TRBJ2-1, with 7 positions matching TRBD2. CDR3 length: 18 residues. The trim removed 5 bases at V and 5 bases at J, leaving 18 bases unmatched. Germline V gives CDR1 SGHNT, CDR2 YENEEA. The CDR3 loop reads CASSPDGRGAAYNNEQFF. The CDR3 DNA is TGTGCCAGCAGCCCGGATGGGAGGGGAGCGGCATATAACAATGAGCAGTTCTTC. Based on the CDR3 plus reference TRBV11-3 and TRBJ2-1, the full variable domain is EAGVVQSPRYKIIEKKQPVAFWCNPISGHNTLYWYLQNLGQGPELLIRYENEEAVDDSQLPKDRFSAERLKGVDSTLKIQPAELGDSAVYLCASSPDGRGAAYNNEQFFGPGTRLTVL.

By share of the sample, this clone is medium-sized. V usage is TRBV11-3 and J usage is TRBJ2-2, with D perhaps being TRBD1 or TRBD2 (6 bases each). Germline CDR1 is SGHNT and CDR2 is YENEEA. Trimming took off 3 bases at V and 7 bases at J, with 15 bases between the two ends. The CDR3 has 15 residues. This CDR3 reads CASSLGGQGIGELFF. The CDR3 DNA is TGTGCCAGCAGCTTGGGAGGTCAGGGGATCGGGGAGCTGTTTTTT.